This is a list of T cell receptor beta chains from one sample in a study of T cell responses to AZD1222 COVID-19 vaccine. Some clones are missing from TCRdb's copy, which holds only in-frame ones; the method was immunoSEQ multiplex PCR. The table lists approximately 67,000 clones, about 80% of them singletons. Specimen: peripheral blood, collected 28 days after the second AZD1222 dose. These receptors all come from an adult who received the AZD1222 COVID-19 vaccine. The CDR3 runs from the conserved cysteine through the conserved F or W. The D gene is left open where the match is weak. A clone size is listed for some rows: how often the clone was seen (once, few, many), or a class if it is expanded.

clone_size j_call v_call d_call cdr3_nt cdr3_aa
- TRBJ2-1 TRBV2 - TGTGCCAGCAGTATGCTTCGGGCGGGGGGACAGTACAATGAGCAGTTCTTC CASSMLRAGGQYNEQFF
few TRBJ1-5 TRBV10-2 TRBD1 TGCGCCAGCAGTGTCGGACAGGGGGCGAGGCAGCCCCAGCATTTT CASSVGQGARQPQHF
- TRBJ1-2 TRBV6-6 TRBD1 TGTGCCAGCAGTACGGACAGGGATGGCTACACCTTC CASSTDRDGYTF
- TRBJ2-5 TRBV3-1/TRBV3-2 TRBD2 TGTGCCAGCAGCCAAGATTTAACTAGCGGGGGTGGAGAGACCCAGTACTTC CASSQDLTSGGGETQYF
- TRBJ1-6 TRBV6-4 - TGTGCCAGCAGAGCAATACGACAGGCACCGACGGGAAATTCACCCCTCCACTTT CASRAIRQAPTGNSPLHF
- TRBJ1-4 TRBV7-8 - TGTGCCAGCAGCTTAGAGGGGGGCGAAAAACTGTTTTTT CASSLEGGEKLFF
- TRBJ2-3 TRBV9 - TGTGCCAGCAGCGTAGGGTTGGCCTCCCAGGGCACAGATACGCAGTATTTT CASSVGLASQGTDTQYF
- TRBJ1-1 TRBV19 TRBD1 TGTGCCAGTAGTTTCCGGGACAGGGAGAATGAAGCTTTCTTT CASSFRDRENEAFF
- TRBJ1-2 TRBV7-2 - TGTGCCAGCAGCTTAGGCGGGGTATCGGGCTATGGCTACACCTTC CASSLGGVSGYGYTF
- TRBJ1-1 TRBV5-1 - TGCGCCAGCAGCTTGGTCGCAGTTAACACTGAAGCTTTCTTT CASSLVAVNTEAFF
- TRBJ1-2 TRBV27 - TGTGCCAGCAGTTTATGGCAGGGGACGGGTGGCTACACCTTC CASSLWQGTGGYTF
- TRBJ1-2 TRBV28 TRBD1 TGTGCCAGCAGTTTTTGGGACAGTAACTATGGCTACACCTTC CASSFWDSNYGYTF
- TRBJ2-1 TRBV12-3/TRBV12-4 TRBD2 TGTGCCTCCAGCCCCGGGGGGGTCAATGAGCAGTTCTTC CASSPGGVNEQFF
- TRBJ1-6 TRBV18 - TGTGCCAGCTCACCCCCCAGAAATTCACCCCTCCACTTT CASSPPRNSPLHF
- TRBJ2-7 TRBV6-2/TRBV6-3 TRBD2 TGTGCCAGCAGTTCCCCGGGGGGAGAGCAGTACTTC CASSSPGGEQYF
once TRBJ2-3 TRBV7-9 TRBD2 TGTGCCAGCAGCTCGCCTCGGGGGGAGGCAGATACGCAGTATTTT CASSSPRGEADTQYF
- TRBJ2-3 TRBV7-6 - TGTGCCAGCAGCTTAGCGGCGGCTAAAGATACGCAGTATTTT CASSLAAAKDTQYF
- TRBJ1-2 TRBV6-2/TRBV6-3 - TGTGCCAGCAGTTATCCCCAGCCGAGTAACTATGGCTACACCTTC CASSYPQPSNYGYTF
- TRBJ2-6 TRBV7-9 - TGTGCCAGCAGCCCACCCGGGGCCTACTCTGGGGCCAACGTCCTGACTTTC CASSPPGAYSGANVLTF
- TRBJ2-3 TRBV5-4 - TGTGCCAGCAGCTTGGATGGCGGTAGCACAGATACGCAGTATTTT CASSLDGGSTDTQYF
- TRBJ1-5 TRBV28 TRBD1 TGTGCCAGCAGGCAAGTCGGCGGACAGGGGCAGCCCCAGCATTTT CASRQVGGQGQPQHF
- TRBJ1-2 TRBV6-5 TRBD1 TGTGCCAGCAGTCCAACAGGGGGCTATGGCTACACCTTC CASSPTGGYGYTF
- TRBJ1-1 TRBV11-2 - TGTGCCAGCAGCTTAGGTGGCTCCAGTTCTCCTGAAGCTTTCTTT CASSLGGSSSPEAFF
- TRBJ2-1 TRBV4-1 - TGCGCCAGCAGCCAAGTGGGTAATGAGCAGTTCTTC CASSQVGNEQFF
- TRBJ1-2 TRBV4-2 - TGTGCCAGCAGCCCCCCAGGGAGAAGGGCTAACTATGGCTACACCTTC CASSPPGRRANYGYTF
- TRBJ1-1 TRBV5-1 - TGCGCCAGCAGCTTGGCCGGTGGGAACACTGAAGCTTTCTTT CASSLAGGNTEAFF
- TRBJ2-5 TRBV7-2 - TGTGCCAGCAGCCCCCGGGCCACTGAAGAGACCCAGTACTTC CASSPRATEETQYF
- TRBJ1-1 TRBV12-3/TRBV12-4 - TGTGCCAGCGGGTCGACAGTGAACACTGAAGCTTTCTTT CASGSTVNTEAFF
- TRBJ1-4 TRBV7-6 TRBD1 TGTGCCAGCAGTTGGGGGACAGTCAATGAAAAACTGTTTTTT CASSWGTVNEKLFF
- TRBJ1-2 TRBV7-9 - TGTGCCAGCAGCTTCTTGAATAGAGGGGGTAACTATGGCTACACCTTC CASSFLNRGGNYGYTF
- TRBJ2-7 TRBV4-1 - TGCGCCAGCAGCCAAGCCGAGGGGGGAACTATCTACGAGCAGTACTTC CASSQAEGGTIYEQYF
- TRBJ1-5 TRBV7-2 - TGTGCCAGCAGTACTAACAGGGACCAGCCCCAGCATTTT CASSTNRDQPQHF
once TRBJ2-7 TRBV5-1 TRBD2 TGCGCCAGCAGCCCGACAATCGGGGGGTACGAGCAGTACTTC CASSPTIGGYEQYF